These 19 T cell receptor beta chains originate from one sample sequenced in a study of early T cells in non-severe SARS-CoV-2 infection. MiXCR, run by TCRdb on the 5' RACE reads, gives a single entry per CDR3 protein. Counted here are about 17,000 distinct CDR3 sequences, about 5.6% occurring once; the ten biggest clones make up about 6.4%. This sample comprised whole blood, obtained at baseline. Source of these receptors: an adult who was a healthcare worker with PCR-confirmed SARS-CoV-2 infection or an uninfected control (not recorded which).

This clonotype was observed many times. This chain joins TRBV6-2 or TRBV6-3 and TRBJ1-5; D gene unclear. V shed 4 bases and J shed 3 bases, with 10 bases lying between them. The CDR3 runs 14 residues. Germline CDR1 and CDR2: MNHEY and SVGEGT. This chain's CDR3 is CASSFGGDNQPQHF. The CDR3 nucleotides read TGTGCCAGCAGTTTTGGCGGTGACAATCAGCCCCAGCATTTT.

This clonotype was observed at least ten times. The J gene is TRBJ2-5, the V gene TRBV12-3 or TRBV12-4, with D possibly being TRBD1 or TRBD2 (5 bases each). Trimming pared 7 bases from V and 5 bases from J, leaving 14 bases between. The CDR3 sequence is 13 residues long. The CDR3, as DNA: TGTGCCAGCACCGGGGACCTATTGGAGACCCAGTACTTC. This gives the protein CASTGDLLETQYF.

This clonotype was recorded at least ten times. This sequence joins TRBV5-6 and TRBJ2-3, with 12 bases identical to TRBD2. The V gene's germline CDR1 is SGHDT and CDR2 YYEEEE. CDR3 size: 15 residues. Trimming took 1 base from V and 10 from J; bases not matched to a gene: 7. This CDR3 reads CASSLLTSGGPAQYF. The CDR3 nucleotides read TGTGCCAGCAGCTTGTTGACTAGCGGGGGCCCCGCGCAGTATTTT.

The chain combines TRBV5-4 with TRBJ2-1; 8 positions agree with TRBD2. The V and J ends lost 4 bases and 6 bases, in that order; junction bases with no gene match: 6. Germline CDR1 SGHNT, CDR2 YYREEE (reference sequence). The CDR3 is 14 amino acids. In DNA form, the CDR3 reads TGTGCCAGCAGCCTGAGCGGGGGCCGCAATGAGCAGTTCTTC. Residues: CASSLSGGRNEQFF.

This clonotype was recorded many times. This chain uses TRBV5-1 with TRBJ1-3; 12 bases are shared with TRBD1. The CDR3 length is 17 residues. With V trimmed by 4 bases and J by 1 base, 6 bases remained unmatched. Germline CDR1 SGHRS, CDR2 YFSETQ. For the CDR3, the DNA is TGCGCCAGCAGCCCGGGACAGGGGGCTTCGTCTGGAAACACCATATATTTT. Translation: CASSPGQGASSGNTIYF.

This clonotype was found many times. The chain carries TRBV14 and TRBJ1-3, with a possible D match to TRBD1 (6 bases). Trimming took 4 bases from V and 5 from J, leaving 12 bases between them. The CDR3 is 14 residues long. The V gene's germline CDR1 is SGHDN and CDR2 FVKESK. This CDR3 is CASSPTGLRNTIYF. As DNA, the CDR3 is TGTGCCAGCAGCCCGACAGGCTTAAGAAACACCATATATTTT.

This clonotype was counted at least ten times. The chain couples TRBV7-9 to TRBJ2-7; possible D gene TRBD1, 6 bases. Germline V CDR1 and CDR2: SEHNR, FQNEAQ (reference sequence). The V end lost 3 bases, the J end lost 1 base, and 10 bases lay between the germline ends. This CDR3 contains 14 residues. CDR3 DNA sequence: TGTGCCAGCAGCTTTTTGGGACAATCCTACGAGCAGTACTTC. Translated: CASSFLGQSYEQYF.

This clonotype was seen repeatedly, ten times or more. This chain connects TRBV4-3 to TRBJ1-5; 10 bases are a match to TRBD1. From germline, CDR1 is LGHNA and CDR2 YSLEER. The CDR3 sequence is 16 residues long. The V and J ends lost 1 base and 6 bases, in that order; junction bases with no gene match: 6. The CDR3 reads CASSQGGTGVFQPQHF. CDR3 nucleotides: TGCGCCAGCAGCCAAGGTGGGACAGGGGTTTTTCAGCCCCAGCATTTT.

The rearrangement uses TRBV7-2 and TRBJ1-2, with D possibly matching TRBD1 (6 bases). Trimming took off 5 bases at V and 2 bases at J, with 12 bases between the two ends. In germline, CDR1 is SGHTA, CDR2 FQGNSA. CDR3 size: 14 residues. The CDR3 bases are TGTGCCAGCAGCATGGGACACGAAAACTATGGCTACACCTTC. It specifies CASSMGHENYGYTF.

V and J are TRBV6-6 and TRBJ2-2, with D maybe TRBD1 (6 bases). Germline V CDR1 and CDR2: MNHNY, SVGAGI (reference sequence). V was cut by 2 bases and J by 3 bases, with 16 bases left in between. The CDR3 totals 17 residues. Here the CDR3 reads CASSYAWTVVDTGELFF. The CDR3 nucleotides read TGTGCCAGCAGTTACGCCTGGACAGTGGTAGACACCGGGGAGCTGTTTTTT.

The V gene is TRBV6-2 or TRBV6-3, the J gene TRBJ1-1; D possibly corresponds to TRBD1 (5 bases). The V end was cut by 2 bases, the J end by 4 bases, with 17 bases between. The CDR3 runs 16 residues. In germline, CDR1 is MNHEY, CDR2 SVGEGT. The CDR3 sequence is CASSYRYGRTGTEAFF. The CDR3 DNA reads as TGTGCCAGCAGTTACAGATATGGGCGCACAGGCACTGAAGCTTTCTTT.

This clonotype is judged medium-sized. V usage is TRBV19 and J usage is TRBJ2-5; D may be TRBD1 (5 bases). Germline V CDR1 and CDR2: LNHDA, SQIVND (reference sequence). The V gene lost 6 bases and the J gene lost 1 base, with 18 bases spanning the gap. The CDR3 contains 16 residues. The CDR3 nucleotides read TGTGCCAGTAGCGAAATGGTGACAGCGTTCCAAGAGACCCAGTACTTC. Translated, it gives CASSEMVTAFQETQYF.

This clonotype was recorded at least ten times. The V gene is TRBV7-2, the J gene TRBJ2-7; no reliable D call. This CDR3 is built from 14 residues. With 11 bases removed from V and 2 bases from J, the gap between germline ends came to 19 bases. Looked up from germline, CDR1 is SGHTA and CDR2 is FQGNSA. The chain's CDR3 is CASKLQAATYEQYF. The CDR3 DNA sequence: TGTGCCTCAAAACTCCAGGCGGCTACCTACGAGCAGTACTTC.

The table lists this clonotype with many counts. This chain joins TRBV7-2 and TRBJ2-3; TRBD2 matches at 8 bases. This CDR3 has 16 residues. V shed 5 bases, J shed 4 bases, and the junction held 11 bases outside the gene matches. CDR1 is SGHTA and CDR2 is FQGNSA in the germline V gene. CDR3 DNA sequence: TGTGCCAGCAGCCCTACCCGGACTAGCAAGGCAGATACGCAGTATTTT. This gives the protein CASSPTRTSKADTQYF.

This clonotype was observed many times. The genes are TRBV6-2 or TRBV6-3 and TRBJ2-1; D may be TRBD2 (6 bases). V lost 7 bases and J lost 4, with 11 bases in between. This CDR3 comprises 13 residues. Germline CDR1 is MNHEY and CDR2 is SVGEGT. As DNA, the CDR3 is TGTGCCAGCAACGACCGGGAGTACAATGAGCAGTTCTTC. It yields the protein CASNDREYNEQFF.

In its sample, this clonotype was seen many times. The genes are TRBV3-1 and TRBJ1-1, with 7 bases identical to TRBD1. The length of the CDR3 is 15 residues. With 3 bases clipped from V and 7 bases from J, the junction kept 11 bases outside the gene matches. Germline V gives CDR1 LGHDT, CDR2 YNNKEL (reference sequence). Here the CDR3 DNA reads TGTGCCAGCAGCCACGGGACAGTCCAAACCGGTGAAGCTTTCTTT. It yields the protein CASSHGTVQTGEAFF.

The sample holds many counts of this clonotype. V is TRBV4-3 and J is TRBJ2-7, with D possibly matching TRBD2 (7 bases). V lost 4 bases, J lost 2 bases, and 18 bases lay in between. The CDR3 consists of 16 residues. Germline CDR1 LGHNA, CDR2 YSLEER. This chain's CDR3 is CASSRVFGGRTYEQYF. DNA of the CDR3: TGCGCCAGCAGCCGAGTATTCGGGGGGCGGACCTACGAGCAGTACTTC.

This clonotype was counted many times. This CDR3 is CASSLAPGTENTEAFF. The DNA for the CDR3 is TGTGCCAGCTCACTTGCGCCGGGAACAGAGAACACTGAAGCTTTCTTT. The chain links TRBV18 to TRBJ1-1; D ambiguous. Germline V gene data show CDR1 as KGHSH and CDR2 as LQKENI. V gave up 4 bases and J gave up 1 base, with 16 bases separating them. This CDR3 comprises 16 residues.

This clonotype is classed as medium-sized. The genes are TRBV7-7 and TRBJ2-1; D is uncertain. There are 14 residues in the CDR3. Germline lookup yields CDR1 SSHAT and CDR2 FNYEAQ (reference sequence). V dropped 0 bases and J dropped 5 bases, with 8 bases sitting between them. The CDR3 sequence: CASSLAGSDNEQFF. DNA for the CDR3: TGTGCCAGCAGCTTAGCAGGGTCCGACAATGAGCAGTTCTTC. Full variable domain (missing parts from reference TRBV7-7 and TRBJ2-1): GAGVSQSPRYKVTKRGQDVTLRCDPISSHATLYWYQQALGQGPEFLTYFNYEAQPDKSGLPSDRFSAERPEGSISTLTIQRTEQRDSAMYRCASSLAGSDNEQFFGPGTRLTVL.